This T cell receptor beta chain emerged from a study of T-cell reconstitution after alpha-beta-depleted transplantation in children. CDR3 size: 18 residues. V lost 3 bases, J lost 4 bases, and 11 bases stayed unmatched. This clonotype was observed a few times. Unique molecular identifiers were built into the TCRbeta library. Each CDR3 protein is one row after TCRdb ran MiXCR on the PCR reads. The sample lists hundreds of thousands of distinct CDR3 sequences, about 24% occurring once. Sample: PBMCs, mostly from graft donor cells, taken 360 days after TCRalphabeta/CD19-depleted stem cell transplant. The V gene is TRBV12-3 or TRBV12-4, the J gene TRBJ2-6, with 8 bases aligning to TRBD2. The TCR originated in a female patient aged 2 to 10 who had a stem cell transplant for congenital amegakaryocytic thrombocytopenia, so the T cells may come from the graft donor. CDR3 DNA: TGTGCCAGCAGTTTCGCGGGACTAGGAACGGAAGGGGCCAACGTCCTGACTTTC. It yields the protein CASSFAGLGTEGANVLTF.